Listed below are T cell receptor beta chains from one sample, sequenced in a study of technical replicates of blood from a few donors. Method: immunoSEQ multiplex PCR; TCRdb's copy keeps in-frame clones and lacks some. The data hold 65,000 to 70,000 clones, with 75% to 90% observed a single time. Sequencing was carried out using PBMCs. These receptors were taken from a human donor in good health. Some clones in this sample may be carry-over from other donors' samples. Each CDR3 is given with its conserved first and last residue. A D gene is named only where the DNA matches it firmly. Rows give clone size only sometimes, using once, few, many, or a class for an expanded clone.

j_call clone_size cdr3_length d_call v_call cdr3_nt cdr3_aa
TRBJ2-3 few 15 TRBD1 TRBV2 TGTGCCAGCAGTGACGACAGGGCTGCCCCAGATACGCAGTATTTT CASSDDRAAPDTQYF
TRBJ2-5 . 18 . TRBV28 TGTGCCAGCAGTCCCTCAACGATAGCGGCTAGCATACAAGAGACCCAGTACTTC CASSPSTIAASIQETQYF
TRBJ2-2 . 13 . TRBV5-1 TGCGCCAGCAGCTTGGGGGAAAGGGGCGAGCTGTTTTTT CASSLGERGELFF
TRBJ1-2 . 15 TRBD1 TRBV7-9 TGTGCCAGCAGTTTACGACAGGGGATCAACTATGGCTACACCTTC CASSLRQGINYGYTF
TRBJ2-1 . 14 . TRBV6-4 TGTGCCAGCAGTGACTCGATTGAGGACAATGAGCAGTTCTTC CASSDSIEDNEQFF
TRBJ1-1 . 16 . TRBV4-3 TGCGCCAGCAGCCAAGAAACAGGAGTTTCGTACACTGAAGCTTTCTTT CASSQETGVSYTEAFF
TRBJ2-1 . 20 TRBD2 TRBV5-1 TGCGCCAGCAGCTTGGAACCGGGACTAGCGGGGGGCAGCCTTTACAATGAGCAGTTCTTC CASSLEPGLAGGSLYNEQFF
TRBJ2-7 . 15 TRBD1 TRBV27 TGTGCCAGCAGTTTATCGGGACAGGGCCCCTACGAGCAGTACTTC CASSLSGQGPYEQYF
TRBJ2-2 . 15 . TRBV7-6 TGTGCCAGCAGCTTACAGGTGGCGAACACCGGGGAGCTGTTTTTT CASSLQVANTGELFF
TRBJ2-3 . 14 TRBD1 TRBV6-4 TGTGCCAGCACTTTCCGGGACAGGGCTGATACGCAGTATTTT CASTFRDRADTQYF
TRBJ2-7 . 15 TRBD2 TRBV6-5 TGTGCCAGCAGTTACTCAGGGAGGGGACCCTACGAGCAGTACTTC CASSYSGRGPYEQYF
TRBJ2-1 . 15 TRBD2 TRBV6-6 TGTGCCAGCAGGTCAGCGGGAGGGCCGGAGAATGAGCAGTTCTTC CASRSAGGPENEQFF
TRBJ2-3 . 12 . TRBV5-1 TGCGCCAGCAGCTTGCGTTCAGATACGCAGTATTTT CASSLRSDTQYF
TRBJ2-5 . 13 TRBD1 TRBV11-2 TGTGCCAGCAGCACCGACAGGGAAGAGACCCAGTACTTC CASSTDREETQYF
TRBJ2-7 once 15 TRBD2 TRBV5-4 TGTGCCAGCAGCCGGGGGGGGACTAGTACGTACGAGCAGTACTTC CASSRGGTSTYEQYF
TRBJ1-4 . 14 . TRBV15 TGTGCCACCAGTATCGTGCAGGGGAACGAAAAACTGTTTTTT CATSIVQGNEKLFF
TRBJ2-2 . 15 . TRBV19 TGTGCCAGTAGTATAGTAGTCCATTACACCGGGGAGCTGTTTTTT CASSIVVHYTGELFF
TRBJ1-2 . 14 . TRBV19 TGTGCCACCTTAGAGCGACAGGCCCCTTATGGCTACACCTTC CATLERQAPYGYTF
TRBJ1-2 . 14 . TRBV19 . CASSIVGFGQGYTF
TRBJ2-1 . 12 . TRBV30 TGTGCCTGGAGTTTAGCGTCTAATGAGCAGTTCTTC CAWSLASNEQFF
TRBJ2-1 . 18 TRBD2 TRBV4-3 TGCGCCAGCAGCCAAGATTGGGGAGGACTAGCGGAGTACAATGAGCAGTTCTTC CASSQDWGGLAEYNEQFF
TRBJ2-5 . 15 TRBD2 TRBV5-1 TGCGCCAGCAGCCTTAGCGGGGGGATCCAAGAGACCCAGTACTTC CASSLSGGIQETQYF
TRBJ1-2 . 12 . TRBV6-1 TGTGCCAGCAGTCGTCGGAGCTATGGCTACACCTTC CASSRRSYGYTF
TRBJ1-6 . 14 . TRBV11-1 TGTGCCAGCAGCCCCGGGATCGATAATTCACCCCTCCACTTT CASSPGIDNSPLHF
TRBJ1-4 . 17 . TRBV4-2 TGTGCCAGCAGCCAAGATAGGGCGGGTAACGGAAATGAAAAACTGTTTTTT CASSQDRAGNGNEKLFF
TRBJ1-1 few 14 TRBD1 TRBV7-3 TGTGCCAGCAGCCCCAGGGGGGTGAACACTGAAGCTTTCTTT CASSPRGVNTEAFF
TRBJ2-7 . 12 TRBD2 TRBV10-3 TGTGCCATCAACTCGGGACTAGGGGAGCAGTACTTC CAINSGLGEQYF
TRBJ2-1 once 18 . TRBV15 TGTGCCACCAGCAGAGGTGACAGGACCCGTTTCTCCTACAATGAGCAGTTCTTC CATSRGDRTRFSYNEQFF
TRBJ2-5 few 15 TRBD2 TRBV19 TGTGCCAGTAGTACCGGGACTAGCGGGAGTGAAACCCAGTACTTC CASSTGTSGSETQYF
TRBJ1-2 . 17 . TRBV7-8 TGTGCCAGCAGCTCAGACCGATACAGCAGGGTGAAAAATGGCTACACCTTC CASSSDRYSRVKNGYTF
TRBJ1-5 . 15 . TRBV2 TGTGCCAGCAGACAGGACGGATATAGCAATCAGCCCCAGCATTTT CASRQDGYSNQPQHF
TRBJ2-3 . 17 TRBD2 TRBV10-3 TGTGCCACCGCAGGGCTAGCGGGGGGTCTTCGCACAGATACGCAGTATTTT CATAGLAGGLRTDTQYF
TRBJ2-7 . 14 TRBD1 TRBV7-2 TGTGCCAGCAGCCTCGGTAGACAGGGCTACGAGCAGTACTTC CASSLGRQGYEQYF
TRBJ2-2 . 13 . TRBV30 TGTGCCTGGAGTGTGCAGGGGCCCGGGGAGCTGTTTTTT CAWSVQGPGELFF
TRBJ1-2 . 14 . TRBV2 TGTGCCAGCACCGGGACACACGCTAACTATGGCTACACCTTC CASTGTHANYGYTF
TRBJ2-7 . 12 TRBD1 TRBV30 TGTGCCCAGGGACAGGGGGCCTACGAGCAGTACTTC CAQGQGAYEQYF
TRBJ2-3 . 15 . TRBV2 TGTGCCAGCAGTGACGGTGGGAGGGGGGCAGATACGCAGTATTTT CASSDGGRGADTQYF
TRBJ2-5 . 15 . TRBV5-4 TGTGCCAGCAGCTTAGGGCAGCGGACGGGGGAGACCCAGTACTTC CASSLGQRTGETQYF
TRBJ2-3 . 12 . TRBV29-1 TGCAGCGTTGATTTCAGGGGAGATACGCAGTATTTT CSVDFRGDTQYF
TRBJ2-2 . 16 TRBD1 TRBV5-1 TGCGCCAGCAGCCCGTGGGGGACAGGGAGTACCGGGGAGCTGTTTTTT CASSPWGTGSTGELFF
TRBJ1-6 . 17 . TRBV5-4 TGTGCCACGTCTTTTAACGGGGGTTTCTCCTATAATTCACCCCTCCACTTT CATSFNGGFSYNSPLHF
TRBJ1-1 few 15 . TRBV7-9 TGTGCCAGCAGCTTTGCGGGAAAGGGAAACACTGAAGCTTTCTTT CASSFAGKGNTEAFF
TRBJ2-5 . 15 . TRBV7-9 TGTGCCAGCAGCTTCGTAGGGGGGGTTGGAGAGACCCAGTACTTC CASSFVGGVGETQYF
TRBJ2-7 . 21 TRBD2 TRBV30 TGTGCCTGGAGTCACGATTATTTGGGGGCAGCTTCGGGCGGGGGGTACTACGAGCAGTACTTC CAWSHDYLGAASGGGYYEQYF
TRBJ1-3 . 14 . TRBV11-2 TGTGCCAGCAGCTTACAGGATTCAGGAAACACCATATATTTT CASSLQDSGNTIYF
TRBJ1-2 . 14 TRBD1 TRBV7-2 TGTGCCAGCAGCTCAGGGGGCGAATCCTATGGCTACACCTTC CASSSGGESYGYTF
TRBJ2-7 . 16 . TRBV18 TGTGCCAGCTCACCAGGGGCCGGAGGGTCAACCTACGAGCAGTACTTC CASSPGAGGSTYEQYF
TRBJ2-7 . 11 . TRBV5-6 TGTGCCAGCAGACTCCACTACGAGCAGTACTTC CASRLHYEQYF